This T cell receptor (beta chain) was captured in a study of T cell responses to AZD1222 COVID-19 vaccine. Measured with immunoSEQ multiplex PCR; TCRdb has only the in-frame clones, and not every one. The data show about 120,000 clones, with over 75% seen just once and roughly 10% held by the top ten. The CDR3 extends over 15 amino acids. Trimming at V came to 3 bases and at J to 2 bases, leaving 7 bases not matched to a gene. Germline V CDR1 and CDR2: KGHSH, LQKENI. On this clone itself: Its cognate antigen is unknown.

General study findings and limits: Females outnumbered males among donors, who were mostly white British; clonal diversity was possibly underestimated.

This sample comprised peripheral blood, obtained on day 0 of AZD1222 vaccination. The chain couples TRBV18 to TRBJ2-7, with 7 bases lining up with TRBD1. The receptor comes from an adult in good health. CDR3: CASSPQQGSTYEQYF. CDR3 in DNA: TGTGCCAGCTCACCCCAACAGGGGTCCACCTACGAGCAGTACTTC.